The TCR beta chain under discussion was sequenced for a study of cytomegalovirus exposure and HLA in healthy donors. The CDR3 has 15 amino acids. V dropped 6 bases and J dropped 2; count of bases not matched to a gene: 5. The germline CDR1 and CDR2 sequences are SNHLY and FYNNEI. About this clone: Antigen: not known.

The PCR used 60 Vbeta and 13 Jbeta primers. Per the original methods: A later analysis tallied 80 million or so unique TCR beta chains, about 9.9 million of them shared. Clones were sequenced by immunoSEQ multiplex PCR, and TCRdb holds only the in-frame ones, with some missing. D and trimming were read from the DNA, whereas the V and J calls and clone size are those reported in that table. This table holds 110,000 or so clones, 67% found once. General study points: It was reported that TCR beta sequences correctly inferred the HLA-A and HLA-B alleles for most subjects. It was only CMV serostatus that was available as immune exposure information. In a later analysis, TCR beta V- and J-gene trimming was associated with a missense DCLRE1C variant.

The chain uses TRBV2 and TRBJ1-5; 9 bases agree with TRBD1. The sequenced material came from PBMCs. This clonotype originated in a man younger than 35 in good health and CMV-seropositive. CDR3 DNA: TGTGCCAGCAGGGACCGACAGGGGGGCAATCAGCCCCAGCATTTT. Its protein is CASRDRQGGNQPQHF.